This entry lists 18 T cell receptor beta chains sequenced from one sample in a study of cytomegalovirus exposure and HLA in healthy donors. PCR amplification relied on 60 Vbeta primers (plus 13 Jbeta primers). The assay was immunoSEQ multiplex PCR, and TCRdb's table has in-frame clones only and misses some. This table holds some 120,000 clones, roughly 9.9% found once. Material: PBMCs. The receptors were sampled from a man aged 25 to 40 in good health and CMV-seronegative.

This clone showed up just a few times. The rearrangement uses TRBV13 and TRBJ2-3, with TRBD1 matching over 10 bases. Per the germline V gene, CDR1 is PRHDT and CDR2 is FYEKMQ (reference sequence). The CDR3 consists of 15 residues. V lost 6 bases and J lost 4; bases outside the gene matches: 7. CDR3 nucleotide sequence: TGTGCCAGCAGTACTACCGGGACAGGGGCAGATACGCAGTATTTT. Translated: CASSTTGTGADTQYF. Complete variable domain (other parts from reference TRBV13 and TRBJ2-3): AAGVIQSPRHLIKEKRETATLKCYPIPRHDTVYWYQQGPGQDPQFLISFYEKMQSDKGSIPDRFSAQQFSDYHSELNMSSLELGDSALYFCASSTTGTGADTQYFGPGTRLTVL.

This clone was detected only a few times. The chain couples TRBV6-6 to TRBJ1-2; 10 bases fit TRBD1. Trimming at V came to 5 bases and at J to 6 bases, leaving 3 bases not matched to a gene. The CDR3 sequence is 13 residues long. Germline CDR1 reads MNHNY; CDR2 reads SVGAGI (reference sequence). CDR3 residues: CASSRTGGDGYTF. Written as DNA, the CDR3 is TGTGCCAGCAGTCGGACAGGGGGGGATGGCTACACCTTC.

This clone occurred a few times. The V gene is TRBV7-2, the J gene TRBJ2-4, with a weak D call TRBD2 (5 bases). The CDR3 has 14 residues. Germline CDR1 SGHTA, CDR2 FQGNSA. Trimming removed 8 bases at V and 1 base at J, with 12 bases between. CDR3: CASGIPGAKNIQYF. CDR3 bases: TGTGCCAGCGGAATCCCGGGGGCCAAAAACATTCAGTACTTC.

The chain recombines TRBV7-2 with TRBJ1-6; 9 bases are a match to TRBD1. The CDR3 loop spans 16 amino acids. Germline CDR1 SGHTA, CDR2 FQGNSA. The junction had 2 bases not matched to a gene; V was cut back by 2 bases and J by 3 bases. The CDR3 nucleotides read TGTGCCAGCAGCTTAAGGGGACAGGGCTATAATTCACCCCTCCACTTT. Translated: CASSLRGQGYNSPLHF.

This sequence joins TRBV30 and TRBJ1-5; 7 positions agree with TRBD1. Trimming took 8 bases from V and 4 from J; bases not matched to a gene: 5. Germline V gives CDR1 GTSNPN, CDR2 SVGIG (reference sequence). The CDR3 contains 12 residues. The CDR3 DNA sequence: TGTGCCGGGGGACAGACGAATCAGCCCCAGCATTTT. Translated: CAGGQTNQPQHF.

The J gene is TRBJ2-3, the V gene TRBV18; D is ambiguous. This CDR3 is 12 amino acids long. V lost 0 bases, J lost 6 bases, and 4 bases lay in between. The germline V gene encodes CDR1 KGHSH and CDR2 LQKENI. CDR3 sequence: CASSPPVDTQYF. In DNA, the CDR3 is TGTGCCAGCTCACCACCCGTCGATACGCAGTATTTT.

This clone appeared a few times. The rearrangement joins TRBV5-1 to TRBJ1-2, with 8 bases aligning to TRBD1. Germline loops: CDR1 SGHRS, CDR2 YFSETQ. This CDR3 comprises 14 residues. V lost 7 bases and J lost 4; bases outside the gene matches: 9. The CDR3 DNA follows: TGCGCCAGCCGACTTGACAGGGGAATCTATGGCTACACCTTC. It encodes CASRLDRGIYGYTF.

The chain is built from TRBV9 and TRBJ2-1; 10 positions match TRBD2. Germline V gene sequence: CDR1 SGDLS, CDR2 YYNGEE. The CDR3 covers 16 residues. Unmatched junction bases numbered 3, after V lost 3 bases and J lost 0 bases. CDR3 in DNA: TGTGCCAGCAGCGGACTAGCGGGCCTCTCCTACAATGAGCAGTTCTTC. This codes for CASSGLAGLSYNEQFF.

A remark on this clone: Mismatch with germline at one junction end may stem from a read error. This chain joins TRBV19 and TRBJ1-5; tentative D call: TRBD1 (6 bases). The CDR3 covers 16 residues. CDR1 LNHDA and CDR2 SQIVND come from the germline V gene (reference sequence). For the CDR3, the DNA is TGTGCCAGTAGTACCCGGGGAGGGGGGGGGAATCGGCCCCAGCATTTT. This sequence encodes CASSTRGGGGNRPQHF.

This clone was seen a few times. V usage is TRBV6-1 and J usage is TRBJ1-5; D unclear. The CDR3 sequence is 14 residues long. Germline lookup yields CDR1 MNHNS and CDR2 SASEGT. The V and J ends lost 5 bases and 0 bases respectively, with 8 bases between them. CDR3 nucleotide sequence: TGTGCCAGCAGTAGCCAAGATAGCAATCAGCCCCAGCATTTT. Translating it yields CASSSQDSNQPQHF.

This chain links TRBV5-1 with TRBJ1-5; 7 bases are shared with TRBD1. CDR3 length: 17 amino acids. After removal of 4 bases from V and 2 bases from J, the junction contained 12 bases not matched to a gene. The germline V gene encodes CDR1 SGHRS and CDR2 YFSETQ. CDR3 sequence: CASSERPGGFGNQPQHF. The CDR3 DNA reads TGCGCCAGCAGCGAGAGGCCAGGGGGATTTGGCAATCAGCCCCAGCATTTT.

In its sample, this clone was seen a few times. The V gene is TRBV19, the J gene TRBJ2-3; tentative D call: TRBD1 (5 bases). The CDR3 extends over 14 amino acids. The germline V gene has CDR1 LNHDA and CDR2 SQIVND (reference sequence). V lost 3 bases and J 2 bases, leaving 9 bases between the germline ends. This chain's CDR3 is CASSMQGTTDTQYF. The CDR3 DNA reads as TGTGCCAGTAGTATGCAGGGAACCACAGATACGCAGTATTTT.

The chain is built from TRBV5-4 and TRBJ2-5; possible D gene TRBD2, 6 bases. V gave up 5 bases and J gave up 4 bases, with 9 bases separating them. The germline gives CDR1 SGHNT, CDR2 YYREEE (reference sequence). The CDR3 spans 12 residues. The CDR3 loop is CASRRRGETQYF. The DNA for the CDR3 is TGTGCCAGCAGGCGGCGGGGAGAGACCCAGTACTTC.

The chain links TRBV5-1 to TRBJ2-7; D possibly corresponds to TRBD1 (6 bases). V dropped 4 bases and J dropped 6 bases, with 14 bases sitting between them. Germline assignment: CDR1 SGHRS and CDR2 YFSETQ. This CDR3 comprises 13 residues. The CDR3 bases are TGCGCCAGCAGCCCCAGGACAGAAGGCGAGCAGTACTTC. Protein: CASSPRTEGEQYF.

This clone has just a few counts. For the CDR3, the DNA is TGCGCCAGCAGCTTGGGGGCCCTCAAGGGACAGGGGGGCTATGGCTACACCTTC. Translated: CASSLGALKGQGGYGYTF. J is TRBJ1-2 and V is TRBV5-1; TRBD1 aligns across 11 bases. CDR3 length: 18 amino acids. With V trimmed by 0 bases and J by 4 bases, 11 bases remained unmatched. CDR1 SGHRS and CDR2 YFSETQ come from the germline V gene.

The genes are TRBV4-1 and TRBJ2-7; 9 bases map to TRBD1. The CDR3 has 16 amino acids. With V trimmed by 3 bases and J by 3 bases, 9 bases remained unmatched. Germline V gene lookup returns CDR1 MGHRA and CDR2 YSYEKL. The CDR3 sequence: CASSHAMGQGIYEQYF. The CDR3 nucleotides are TGCGCCAGCAGCCATGCGATGGGACAGGGAATCTACGAGCAGTACTTC.

The chain combines TRBV19 with TRBJ1-2, with 8 bases matching TRBD1. This CDR3 spans 14 amino acids. CDR1 and CDR2 (germline): LNHDA, SQIVND (reference sequence). Trimming cost V 5 bases and J 6 bases; bases outside gene matches: 8. The CDR3 DNA reads as TGTGCCAGTAGTCCTCAGGGGGCGATCGATGGCTACACCTTC. It translates to CASSPQGAIDGYTF.

This clone was picked up a small number of times. The chain recombines TRBV5-6 with TRBJ2-2, with D hard to call. Germline-derived CDR1 and CDR2 are SGHDT and YYEEEE. Trimming took off 1 base at V and 6 bases at J, with 16 bases between the two ends. CDR3 length: 16 amino acids. The CDR3 region is CASSLMRGAVPGELFF. The CDR3 region has the DNA TGTGCCAGCAGCTTGATGCGAGGCGCGGTACCCGGGGAGCTGTTTTTT.